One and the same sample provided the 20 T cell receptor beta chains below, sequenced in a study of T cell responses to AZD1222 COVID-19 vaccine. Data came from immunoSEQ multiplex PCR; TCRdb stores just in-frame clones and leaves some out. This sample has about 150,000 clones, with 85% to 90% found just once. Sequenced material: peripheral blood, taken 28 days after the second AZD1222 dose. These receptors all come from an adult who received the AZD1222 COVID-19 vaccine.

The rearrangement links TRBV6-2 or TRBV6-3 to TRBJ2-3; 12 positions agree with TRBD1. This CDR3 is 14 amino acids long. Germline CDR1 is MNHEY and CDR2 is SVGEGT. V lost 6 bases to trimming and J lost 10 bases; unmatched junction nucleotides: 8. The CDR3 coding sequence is TGTGCCAGCAGCCTCCCGGGACAGGGGGCTTCGCAGTATTTT. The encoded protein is CASSLPGQGASQYF.

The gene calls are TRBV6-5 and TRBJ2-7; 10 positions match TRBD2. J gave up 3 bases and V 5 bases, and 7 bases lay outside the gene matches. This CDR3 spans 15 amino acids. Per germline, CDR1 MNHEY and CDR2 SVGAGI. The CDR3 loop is CASSQRTSGYYEQYF. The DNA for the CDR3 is TGTGCCAGCAGTCAACGGACTAGCGGTTACTACGAGCAGTACTTC.

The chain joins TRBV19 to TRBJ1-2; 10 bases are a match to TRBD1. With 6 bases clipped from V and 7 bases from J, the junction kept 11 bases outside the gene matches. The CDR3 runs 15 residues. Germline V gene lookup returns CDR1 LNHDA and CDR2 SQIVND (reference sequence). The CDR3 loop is CASRNPTGGRVGYTF. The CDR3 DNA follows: TGTGCCAGTAGAAACCCGACAGGGGGCAGGGTTGGCTACACCTTC.

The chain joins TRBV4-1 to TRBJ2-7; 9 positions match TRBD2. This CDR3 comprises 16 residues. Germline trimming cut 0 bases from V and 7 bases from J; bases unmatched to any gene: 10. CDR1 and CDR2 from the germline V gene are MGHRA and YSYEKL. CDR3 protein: CASSQEGGRASGEQYF. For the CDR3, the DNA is TGCGCCAGCAGCCAAGAGGGCGGGAGGGCCTCGGGGGAGCAGTACTTC.

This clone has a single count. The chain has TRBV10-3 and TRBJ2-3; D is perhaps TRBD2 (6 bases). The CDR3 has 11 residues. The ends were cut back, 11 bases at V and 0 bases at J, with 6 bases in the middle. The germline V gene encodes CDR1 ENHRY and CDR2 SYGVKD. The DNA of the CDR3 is TGTGCCGGGGGGAGCACAGATACGCAGTATTTT. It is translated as CAGGSTDTQYF.

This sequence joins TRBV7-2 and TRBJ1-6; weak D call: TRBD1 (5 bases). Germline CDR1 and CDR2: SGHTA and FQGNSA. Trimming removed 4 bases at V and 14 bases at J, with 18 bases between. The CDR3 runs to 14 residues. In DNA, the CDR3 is TGTGCCAGCAGCTCAGGACTGACCAGGGAAGCCCTCCACTTT. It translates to CASSSGLTREALHF.

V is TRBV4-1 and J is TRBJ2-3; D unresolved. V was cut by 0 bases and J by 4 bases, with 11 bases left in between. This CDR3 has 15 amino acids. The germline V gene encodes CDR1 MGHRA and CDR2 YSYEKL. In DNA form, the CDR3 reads TGCGCCAGCAGCCAAGAAGCTGTTTTGGCAGATACGCAGTATTTT. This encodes CASSQEAVLADTQYF.

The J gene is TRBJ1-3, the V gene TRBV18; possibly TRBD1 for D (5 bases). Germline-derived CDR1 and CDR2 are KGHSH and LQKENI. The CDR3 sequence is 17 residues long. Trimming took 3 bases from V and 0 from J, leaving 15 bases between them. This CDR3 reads CASSPDISPFSGNTIYF. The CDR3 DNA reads TGTGCCAGCTCACCGGACATTTCACCCTTCTCTGGAAACACCATATATTTT.

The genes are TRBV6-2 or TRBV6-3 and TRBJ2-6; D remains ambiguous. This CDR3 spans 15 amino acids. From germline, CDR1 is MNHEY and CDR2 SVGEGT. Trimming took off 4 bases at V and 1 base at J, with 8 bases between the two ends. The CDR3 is CASSSSGSGANVLTF. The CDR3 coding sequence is TGTGCCAGCAGTTCCTCAGGATCTGGGGCCAACGTCCTGACTTTC.

The CDR3 protein is CASSSSSSPLHF. The CDR3 DNA reads as TGTGCCAGCAGCTCGTCCTCTTCACCCCTCCACTTT. This chain joins TRBV7-9 and TRBJ1-6; no reliable D call. This CDR3 is built from 12 residues. The germline V gene encodes CDR1 SEHNR and CDR2 FQNEAQ (reference sequence). V was clipped by 4 bases and J by 9 bases, with 7 bases between them.

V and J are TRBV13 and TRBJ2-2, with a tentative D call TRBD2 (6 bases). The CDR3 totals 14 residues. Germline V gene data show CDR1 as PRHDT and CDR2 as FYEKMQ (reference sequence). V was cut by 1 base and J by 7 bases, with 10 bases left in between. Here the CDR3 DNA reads TGTGCCAGCAGCTTAGTCCCGGGAGACGGGGAGCTGTTTTTT. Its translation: CASSLVPGDGELFF.

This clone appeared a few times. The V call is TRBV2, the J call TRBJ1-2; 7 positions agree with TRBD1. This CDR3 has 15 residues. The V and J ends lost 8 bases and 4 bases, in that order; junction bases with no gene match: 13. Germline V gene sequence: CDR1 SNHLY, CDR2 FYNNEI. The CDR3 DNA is TGTGCCAGCCAGCGTAACAGGGGATTCTTCTATGGCTACACCTTC. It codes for CASQRNRGFFYGYTF.

Here the CDR3 DNA reads TGTGCCAGCAGCTTGGGTCCCACTAATGAAAAACTGTTTTTT. The encoded protein is CASSLGPTNEKLFF. The V and J genes are TRBV5-6 and TRBJ1-4; no reliable D call. The CDR3 is 14 residues long. Germline V gene data show CDR1 as SGHDT and CDR2 as YYEEEE. The V end lost 0 bases, the J end lost 2 bases, and 5 bases lay between the germline ends.

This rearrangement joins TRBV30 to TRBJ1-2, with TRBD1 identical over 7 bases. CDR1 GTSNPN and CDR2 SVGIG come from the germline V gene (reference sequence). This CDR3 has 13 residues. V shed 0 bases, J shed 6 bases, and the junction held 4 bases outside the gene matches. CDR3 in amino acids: CAWSVGQWNGYTF. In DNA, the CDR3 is TGTGCCTGGAGTGTGGGACAGTGGAATGGCTACACCTTC.

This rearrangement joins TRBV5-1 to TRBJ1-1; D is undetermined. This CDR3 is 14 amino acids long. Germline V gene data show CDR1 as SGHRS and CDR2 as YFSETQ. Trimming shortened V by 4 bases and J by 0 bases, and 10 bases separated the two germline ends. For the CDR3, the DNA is TGCGCCAGCAGCGCTGGACGGTTGAACACTGAAGCTTTCTTT. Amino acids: CASSAGRLNTEAFF.

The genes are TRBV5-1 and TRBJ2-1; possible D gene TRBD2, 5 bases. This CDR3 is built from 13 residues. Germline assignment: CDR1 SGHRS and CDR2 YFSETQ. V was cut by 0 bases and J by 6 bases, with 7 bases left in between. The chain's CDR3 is CASSLGTRNEQFF. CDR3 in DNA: TGCGCCAGCAGCTTGGGGACTCGCAATGAGCAGTTCTTC.

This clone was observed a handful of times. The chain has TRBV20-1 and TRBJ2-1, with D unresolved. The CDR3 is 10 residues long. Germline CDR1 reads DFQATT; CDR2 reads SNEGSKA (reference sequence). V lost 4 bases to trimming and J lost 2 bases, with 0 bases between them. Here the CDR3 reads CSATYNEQFF. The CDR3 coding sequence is TGCAGTGCTACCTACAATGAGCAGTTCTTC.

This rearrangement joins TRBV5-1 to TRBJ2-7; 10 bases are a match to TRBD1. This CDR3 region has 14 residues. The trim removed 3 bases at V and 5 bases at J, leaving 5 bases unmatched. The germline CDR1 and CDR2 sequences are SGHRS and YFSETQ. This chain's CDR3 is CASSYGQGVNEQYF. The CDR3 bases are TGCGCCAGCAGCTATGGACAGGGGGTGAACGAGCAGTACTTC.

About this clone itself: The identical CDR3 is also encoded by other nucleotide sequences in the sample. The CDR3 reads CASSSQGGNTEAFF. CDR3 sequence (DNA): TGCGCCAGCAGCTCACAGGGGGGAAACACTGAAGCTTTCTTT. This rearrangement joins TRBV5-1 to TRBJ1-1, with TRBD1 identical over 8 bases. The germline gives CDR1 SGHRS, CDR2 YFSETQ. V trimming: 3 bases; J trimming: 2 bases; junction bases outside the gene matches: 3. This CDR3 comprises 14 residues.

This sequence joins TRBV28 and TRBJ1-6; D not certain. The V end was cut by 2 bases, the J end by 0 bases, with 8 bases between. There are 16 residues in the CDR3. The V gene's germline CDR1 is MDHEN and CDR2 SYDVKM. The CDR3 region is CASSLEQSSYNSPLHF. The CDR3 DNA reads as TGTGCCAGCAGTTTAGAACAGAGCTCCTATAATTCACCCCTCCACTTT.